Listed here are 20 T cell receptor beta chains from one sample, sequenced in a study of cytomegalovirus exposure and HLA in healthy donors. 60 Vbeta and 13 Jbeta primers were used in PCR. The protocol was immunoSEQ multiplex PCR, while the TCRdb copy is restricted to in-frame clones and leaves out a portion. Of roughly 200,000 clones in the sample, around 80% were seen once. Sequenced sample: PBMCs. The receptors here all came from a woman under 40 in good health and CMV-seropositive.

The genes are TRBV5-5 and TRBJ1-2; D uncertain. Germline V CDR1 and CDR2: SGHKS, YYEKEE (reference sequence). V dropped 0 bases and J dropped 4 bases, with 7 bases sitting between them. The CDR3 is made up of 13 amino acids. This chain's CDR3 is CASSLEEGYGYTF. The CDR3, as DNA: TGTGCCAGCAGCTTGGAGGAGGGCTATGGCTACACCTTC.

The chain carries TRBV6-6 and TRBJ2-5; the match to TRBD1 covers 9 bases. The DNA matches TRBJ2-7 better at its end, which makes the J call doubtful. CDR1 is MNHNY, CDR2 SVGAGI, per germline (reference sequence). The CDR3 length is 14 residues. CDR3 protein: CASSYRDRDYEQYF. The CDR3 coding sequence is TGTGCCAGCAGTTACCGGGACAGGGACTACGAGCAGTACTTC.

The chain uses TRBV5-8 and TRBJ2-4, with TRBD1 identical over 7 bases. Trimming at V came to 3 bases and at J to 8 bases, leaving 5 bases not matched to a gene. The CDR3 has 13 amino acids. The germline gives CDR1 SGHTS, CDR2 YDEGEE. DNA of the CDR3: TGTGCCAGCAGCTCAGGGGGAAGGGACATTCAGTACTTC. Translating gives CASSSGGRDIQYF.

The V call is TRBV16, the J call TRBJ1-1; D ambiguous. The CDR3 runs 12 residues. Trimming pared 2 bases from V and 4 bases from J, leaving 5 bases between. The V gene's germline CDR1 is KGHSY and CDR2 FQNENV. The CDR3: CASSQLSTEAFF. For the CDR3, the DNA is TGTGCCAGCAGCCAACTGAGCACTGAAGCTTTCTTT.

The rearrangement uses TRBV29-1 and TRBJ2-2, with a possible D match to TRBD1 (5 bases). Germline CDR1 and CDR2: SQVTM and ANQGSEA. Trimming took 5 bases from V and 6 from J, leaving 10 bases between them. The CDR3 has 12 amino acids. CDR3 DNA: TGCAGCGTTTATCAGGGTTCCGGGGAGCTGTTTTTT. The encoded protein is CSVYQGSGELFF.

This clone came up a few times. The gene calls are TRBV4-3 and TRBJ1-2, with D unresolved. This CDR3 is 17 amino acids long. The V end lost 0 bases, the J end lost 0 bases, and 14 bases lay between the germline ends. CDR1 is LGHNA and CDR2 is YSLEER in the germline V gene. The CDR3 DNA sequence: TGCGCCAGCAGCCAAGATCGCGGTCTAAGCCCTAACTATGGCTACACCTTC. Its translation is CASSQDRGLSPNYGYTF.

The chain carries TRBV4-1 and TRBJ1-2; TRBD1 agrees at 8 bases. Germline CDR1 reads MGHRA; CDR2 reads YSYEKL. Trimming removed 0 bases from V and 6 bases from J; junction bases left unmatched: 3. This CDR3 is built from 14 residues. CDR3: CASSQENRGDGYTF. The CDR3 DNA reads as TGCGCCAGCAGCCAAGAAAACAGGGGGGATGGCTACACCTTC.

This chain links TRBV19 with TRBJ2-4, with no clear D. With 5 bases removed from V and 5 bases from J, the gap between germline ends came to 10 bases. Germline assignment: CDR1 LNHDA and CDR2 SQIVND (reference sequence). This CDR3 spans 13 amino acids. The CDR3 sequence: CASSPLRENIQYF. In DNA, the CDR3 is TGTGCCAGTAGTCCCCTTAGAGAAAACATTCAGTACTTC.

This chain links TRBV5-4 with TRBJ2-7; 14 bases fit TRBD2. CDR3 length: 13 residues. CDR1 is SGHNT, CDR2 YYREEE, per germline (reference sequence). V was clipped by 9 bases and J by 5 bases; unmatched bases: 4. CDR3 coding DNA: TGTGCCATCGGGACTAGCGGGGGAAACGAGCAGTACTTC. This codes for CAIGTSGGNEQYF.

On this clone itself: Other DNA sequences from this sample encode an identical CDR3 as well. The J gene is TRBJ1-1, the V gene TRBV5-6, with 10 bases aligning to TRBD1. CDR1 and CDR2 (germline): SGHDT, YYEEEE. CDR3 length equals 14 residues. V lost 2 bases and J lost 3; bases outside the gene matches: 1. The CDR3 DNA is TGTGCCAGCAGCTTCGGACAGGGGGACACTGAAGCTTTCTTT. Encoded protein: CASSFGQGDTEAFF.

This clone has just one count. The rearrangement joins TRBV5-1 to TRBJ2-1, with TRBD2 as a possible D gene (5 bases). V was clipped by 3 bases and J by 6 bases, with 19 bases between them. Germline CDR1 is SGHRS and CDR2 is YFSETQ. The CDR3 length is 16 residues. The CDR3 region is CASSSLLGRAGNEQFF. Here the CDR3 DNA reads TGCGCCAGCAGCTCCCTATTAGGACGGGCGGGCAATGAGCAGTTCTTC.

The chain combines TRBV11-2 with TRBJ2-7; weak D call: TRBD2 (5 bases). V lost 5 bases and J 3 bases, leaving 14 bases between the germline ends. Germline V gene lookup returns CDR1 SGHAT and CDR2 FQNNGV. The CDR3 has 14 residues. The CDR3 DNA reads as TGTGCCAGCAGCCCGACCTCCCGGGGCTACGAGCAGTACTTC. Translated: CASSPTSRGYEQYF.

This clone was seen only a few times. This sequence joins TRBV4-3 and TRBJ2-5; D remains unclear. The ends were cut back, 4 bases at V and 5 bases at J, with 17 bases in the middle. The germline gives CDR1 LGHNA, CDR2 YSLEER. The CDR3 contains 15 residues. In nucleotides, the CDR3 is TGCGCCAGCAGCCTCGACTCCCGGAGATCTGAGACCCAGTACTTC. It codes for CASSLDSRRSETQYF.

The chain recombines TRBV7-2 with TRBJ1-5, with D hard to call. Germline CDR1 is SGHTA and CDR2 is FQGNSA. The ends were cut back, 1 base at V and 10 bases at J, with 11 bases in the middle. CDR3 length equals 13 residues. This chain's CDR3 is CASSLGPGGPQHF. Written as DNA, the CDR3 is TGTGCCAGCAGCTTAGGTCCGGGAGGACCCCAGCATTTT.

The chain joins TRBV5-1 to TRBJ2-7, with D unresolved. Germline V gene lookup returns CDR1 SGHRS and CDR2 YFSETQ. The V gene lost 0 bases and the J gene lost 4 bases, with 14 bases spanning the gap. The CDR3 sequence is 15 residues long. CDR3 in DNA: TGCGCCAGCAGCTTGGTATTGAGTCGAGATTACGAGCAGTACTTC. Protein sequence: CASSLVLSRDYEQYF.

J is TRBJ2-7 and V is TRBV7-9; D uncertain. CDR3 length equals 17 residues. V dropped 5 bases and J dropped 0 bases, with 20 bases sitting between them. The germline CDR1 and CDR2 sequences are SEHNR and FQNEAQ (reference sequence). This chain's CDR3 is CASSSKRNSGFSYEQYF. In DNA, the CDR3 is TGTGCCAGCAGCAGTAAGCGTAACTCTGGCTTCTCCTACGAGCAGTACTTC.

This rearrangement joins TRBV5-6 to TRBJ1-1; 11 bases match TRBD1. V gave up 4 bases and J gave up 4 bases; unmatched junction bases: 12. The CDR3 runs 17 residues. Germline V gene lookup returns CDR1 SGHDT and CDR2 YYEEEE. CDR3 sequence (DNA): TGTGCCAGCAGCCGGACCGGGACAGGGGGTTTGGGCACTGAAGCTTTCTTT. Translating gives CASSRTGTGGLGTEAFF.

On this clone: A read error may account for a junction end that differs from germline. J is TRBJ2-2 and V is TRBV7-9; 9 bases align to TRBD1. The germline V gene encodes CDR1 SEHNR and CDR2 FQNEAQ (reference sequence). The CDR3 spans 17 residues. Here the CDR3 reads CSSSLEGQGRPTGELFF. DNA for the CDR3: TGTTCCAGCAGCTTGGAGGGACAGGGTCGTCCCACCGGGGAGCTGTTTTTT.

The chain employs TRBV9 and TRBJ2-5; 8 nucleotides agree with TRBD2. Looked up from germline, CDR1 is SGDLS and CDR2 is YYNGEE. V shed 0 bases and J 2 bases; nucleotides not matched to a gene: 6. The CDR3 extends over 16 amino acids. The CDR3 DNA follows: TGTGCCAGCAGCGTAGACCCAGCGGGGGTTCAAGAGACCCAGTACTTC. Translated: CASSVDPAGVQETQYF.

The genes are TRBV15 and TRBJ2-7; D is possibly TRBD2 (6 bases). This CDR3 is built from 11 residues. Germline assignment: CDR1 LNHNV and CDR2 YYDKDF (reference sequence). Deletions cut 6 bases from V and 5 bases from J, with 8 bases between. In DNA form, the CDR3 reads TGTGCCACCAGAGGACTAAACGAGCAGTACTTC. Residues: CATRGLNEQYF.